The rows below give T cell receptor beta chains drawn from one sample of a study of T cells in Graves' hyperthyroidism and ophthalmopathy. TCRdb recomputed calls from the multiplex PCR reads with MiXCR, one row per CDR3 protein. The profile shows more than 550,000 distinct CDR3 sequences, less than 45% of them singletons. The sequencing sample was made of peripheral blood or thyroid tissue (not recorded which). The receptor set was obtained from an adult man with Graves' disease, either hyperthyroidism or ophthalmopathy (not recorded which). The CDR3 runs from the conserved cysteine through the conserved F or W. Each record gives: V gene, J gene, clone size, D gene, CDR3 length, CDR3 DNA, CDR3 protein. D genes are given only for firm matches. Clone size is stated in some rows and not others, as once, few, many or a class when expanded.

TRBV25-1	TRBJ1-4	.	.	13	TGTGCCAGCAGTGCCCCAGCACCCGAAAAACTGTTTTTT	CASSAPAPEKLFF
TRBV6-1	TRBJ1-6	.	.	16	TGTGCCAGCAGTCCCCCCAAGCGGACGTATAATTCACCCCTCCACTTT	CASSPPKRTYNSPLHF
TRBV14	TRBJ1-2	few	TRBD1	14	TGTGCCAGCAGCGCAGACAGGGGATCCTATGGCTACACCTTC	CASSADRGSYGYTF
TRBV7-9	TRBJ2-5	once	TRBD1	16	TGTGCCAGCAGCTTACGACAGGGACGGACTGAAGAGACCCAGTACTTC	CASSLRQGRTEETQYF
TRBV9	TRBJ2-5	once	.	16	TGTGCCAGCAGCGTAGCAGGCGGGGGCCTCTCAGAGACCCAGTACTTC	CASSVAGGGLSETQYF
TRBV7-9	TRBJ2-7	many	.	15	TGTGCCAGCAGCTTAGCCCTAGGGGACTTCTACGAGCAGTACTTC	CASSLALGDFYEQYF
TRBV7-2	TRBJ1-4	.	.	12	TGTGCCAGCAGCTTTGCGGGTGGAAAACTGTTTTTT	CASSFAGGKLFF
TRBV20-1	TRBJ1-1	.	TRBD1	14	TGCAGTGCTAAAGAGACAGGGCCGAGGACTGAAGCTTTCTTT	CSAKETGPRTEAFF
TRBV12-3/TRBV12-4	TRBJ2-7	.	.	16	TGTGCCAGCAGCCCGCAGACTGGCCCATCCAGTTACGAGCAGTACTTC	CASSPQTGPSSYEQYF
TRBV9	TRBJ1-1	.	.	14	TGTGCCAGCAGCGTGACGGTTATGAACACTGAAGCTTTCTTT	CASSVTVMNTEAFF
TRBV12-3/TRBV12-4	TRBJ1-6	.	.	13	TGTGCCAGCAGTTCCCCAATACATTCACCCCTCCACTTT	CASSSPIHSPLHF
TRBV10-2	TRBJ2-7	many	.	11	TGTGCCAGCAGTGCGATCTACGAGCAGTACTTC	CASSAIYEQYF
TRBV28	TRBJ2-5	.	TRBD2	14	TGTGCCAGCAGGCTGACTAGCGGGGCAGAGACCCAGTACTTC	CASRLTSGAETQYF
TRBV24-1	TRBJ2-2	many	TRBD1	17	TGTGCCACCAGTGACCCCCGACAGGGTAGACGGGCCGGGGAGCTGTTTTTT	CATSDPRQGRRAGELFF
TRBV20-1	TRBJ1-2	few	.	13	TGCAGTCCCGGACTTGATTCTGGGTATGGCTACACCTTC	CSPGLDSGYGYTF